The 27 T cell receptor beta chains below come from one sample, sequenced in a study of shared clonotypes between healthy human individuals. Some clones are missing from TCRdb's copy, which holds only in-frame ones; the method was immunoSEQ multiplex PCR. The table lists 2,100,000 or so clones, 95% of them singletons. The sample taken for sequencing was naive CD4+ T cells sorted from blood. Sample subset: CD45RA+ positively selected. The source is a man between 18 and 29 years old in good health.

V gene TRBV18 combines with J gene TRBJ2-5; a weak D match, TRBD2 (5 bases). The germline CDR1 and CDR2 sequences are KGHSH and LQKENI. The germline V and J ends were trimmed by 2 bases and 4 bases, with 11 bases remaining between them. This CDR3 has 14 residues. The CDR3 DNA is TGTGCCAGCTCACCAAGGCAGGACTCAGAGACCCAGTACTTC. It specifies CASSPRQDSETQYF.

The chain recombines TRBV11-2 with TRBJ2-5; maybe TRBD1 (6 bases). The length of the CDR3 is 16 residues. Germline lookup yields CDR1 SGHAT and CDR2 FQNNGV. Trimming removed 3 bases at V and 1 base at J, with 15 bases between. The CDR3 protein is CASSFGTKVSQETQYF. DNA for the CDR3: TGTGCCAGCAGCTTCGGGACAAAAGTGTCCCAAGAGACCCAGTACTTC.

In nucleotides, the CDR3 is TGTGCCAGCTCACCCCTTTCGACAGGGGAAGGCTATGGCTACACCTTC. It codes for CASSPLSTGEGYGYTF. V gene TRBV18 combines with J gene TRBJ1-2, with 8 bases identical to TRBD1. The CDR3 is 16 amino acids. V shed 3 bases, J shed 4 bases, and the junction held 10 bases outside the gene matches. Germline assignment: CDR1 KGHSH and CDR2 LQKENI.

The chain carries TRBV6-6 and TRBJ1-4, with D perhaps TRBD1 (5 bases). This CDR3 spans 15 amino acids. The germline V gene encodes CDR1 MNHNY and CDR2 SVGAGI (reference sequence). Between the trimmed V and J ends, which lost 6 bases and 3 bases, there was a span of 14 bases. CDR3 region: CASRPQDISNEKLFF. The CDR3 coding sequence is TGTGCCAGCAGACCTCAGGACATATCTAATGAAAAACTGTTTTTT.

J is TRBJ2-2 and V is TRBV25-1; 9 bases are a match to TRBD1. Germline CDR1 MGHDK, CDR2 SYGVNS. V shed 8 bases and J 2 bases; nucleotides not matched to a gene: 3. The CDR3 has 14 amino acids. The CDR3 coding sequence is TGTGCCAGCCAGGGACAGGGAAACACCGGGGAGCTGTTTTTT. It codes for CASQGQGNTGELFF.

This clone was counted a single time. This chain joins TRBV6-1 and TRBJ2-1; weak D call: TRBD1 (5 bases). CDR1 is MNHNS and CDR2 is SASEGT in the germline V gene. The CDR3 contains 14 residues. The germline V and J ends were trimmed by 6 bases and 6 bases, with 15 bases remaining between them. CDR3 region: CASRQGPQRNEQFF. For the CDR3, the DNA is TGTGCCAGCAGGCAGGGCCCACAGCGCAATGAGCAGTTCTTC.

V is TRBV4-1 and J is TRBJ1-1; 7 nucleotides align to TRBD1. V lost 0 bases, J lost 1 base, and 8 bases stayed unmatched. The CDR3 has 17 residues. Germline CDR1 is MGHRA and CDR2 is YSYEKL. DNA of the CDR3: TGCGCCAGCAGCCAAGATCGGCCAGGGGGACCGAACACTGAAGCTTTCTTT. Translated: CASSQDRPGGPNTEAFF.

About this clone itself: A junction boundary mismatches the germline segment, possibly from a read error. This rearrangement joins TRBV6-5 to TRBJ1-2; D perhaps matches TRBD1 (5 bases). This CDR3 is built from 13 residues. The V gene's germline CDR1 is MNHEY and CDR2 SVGAGI. DNA of the CDR3: TGTGCCACCGTTTGGGGGGGTAACCATGGCTACACCTTC. Protein: CATVWGGNHGYTF.

The genes are TRBV10-3 and TRBJ2-3, with D tentatively TRBD2 (5 bases). The CDR3 spans 14 residues. Germline CDR1 ENHRY, CDR2 SYGVKD. Trimming removed 7 bases at V and 0 bases at J, with 11 bases between. DNA of the CDR3: TGTGCCATCAATGACGGAGGAAGCACAGATACGCAGTATTTT. This codes for CAINDGGSTDTQYF.

The chain is built from TRBV5-4 and TRBJ1-6; possible D gene TRBD1, 5 bases. This CDR3 region has 15 residues. Trimming cost V 4 bases and J 4 bases, with 12 bases left between them. The germline V gene encodes CDR1 SGHNT and CDR2 YYREEE (reference sequence). The CDR3 bases are TGTGCCAGCAGCCCGGGGGGAGATTATAATTCACCCCTCCACTTT. Translated: CASSPGGDYNSPLHF.

The rearrangement joins TRBV19 to TRBJ2-2; TRBD1 might be the D (5 bases). Per germline, CDR1 LNHDA and CDR2 SQIVND (reference sequence). V was pared by 7 bases and J by 1 base, with 10 bases between. This CDR3 is 14 amino acids long. In nucleotides, the CDR3 is TGTGCCAGTAAGGCAGGGATGAACACCGGGGAGCTGTTTTTT. Its translation: CASKAGMNTGELFF.

J is TRBJ2-1 and V is TRBV5-4, with 9 nucleotides matching TRBD2. Germline CDR1 reads SGHNT; CDR2 reads YYREEE (reference sequence). V was pared by 3 bases and J by 7 bases, with 17 bases of the junction left unmatched. There are 18 residues in the CDR3. CDR3 DNA: TGTGCCAGCAGCTCGGAGCGAGCGGGGGGCCTCCGGAGGAATGAGCAGTTCTTC. It translates to CASSSERAGGLRRNEQFF. The variable domain in full, completed from reference TRBV5-4 and TRBJ2-1, reads ETGVTQSPTHLIKTRGQQVTLRCSSQSGHNTVSWYQQALGQGPQFIFQYYREEENGRGNFPPRFSGLQFPNYSSELNVNALELDDSALYLCASSSERAGGLRRNEQFFGPGTRLTVL.

The V call is TRBV7-3, the J call TRBJ1-2; 7 nucleotides match TRBD1. V lost 3 bases, J lost 7 bases, and 5 bases stayed unmatched. CDR1 is SGHTA, CDR2 FQGTGA, per germline. The CDR3 totals 13 residues. CDR3 bases: TGTGCCAGCAGCTTGACAGGGATGTCTGGCTACACCTTC. It specifies CASSLTGMSGYTF.

Worth noting for this clone: The sample holds other DNA sequences that translate to the same CDR3. This chain connects TRBV6-1 to TRBJ2-2; D not resolved. V lost 6 bases, J lost 1 base, and 9 bases lay in between. The germline CDR1 and CDR2 sequences are MNHNS and SASEGT. The CDR3 covers 14 residues. The CDR3: CASRRAGNTGELFF. The DNA of the CDR3 is TGTGCCAGCAGAAGGGCTGGGAACACCGGGGAGCTGTTTTTT.

This chain links TRBV6-5 with TRBJ2-1; the match to TRBD2 covers 9 bases. This CDR3 is 13 amino acids long. Trimming took 5 bases from V and 15 from J; bases not matched to a gene: 11. From germline, CDR1 is MNHEY and CDR2 SVGAGI. CDR3 bases: TGTGCCAGCAGTCCCCCCGAGGGACTAGCCACGTTCTTC. Translated: CASSPPEGLATFF.

The genes are TRBV5-1 and TRBJ2-7; D gene uncertain. Trimming took off 2 bases at V and 2 bases at J, with 8 bases between the two ends. The CDR3 totals 13 residues. Germline CDR1 is SGHRS and CDR2 is YFSETQ. Written as DNA, the CDR3 is TGCGCCAGCAGCTTTGACCCAACCTACGAGCAGTACTTC. Its protein product is CASSFDPTYEQYF. The full variable domain, its missing parts supplied by reference TRBV5-1 and TRBJ2-7, is KAGVTQTPRYLIKTRGQQVTLSCSPISGHRSVSWYQQTPGQGLQFLFEYFSETQRNKGNFPGRFSGRQFSNSRSEMNVSTLELGDSALYLCASSFDPTYEQYFGPGTRLTVT.

CDR3 protein: CASRTGTGGYNEQFF. For the CDR3, the DNA is TGTGCCAGCAGGACCGGGACAGGGGGCTATAATGAGCAGTTCTTC. The chain couples TRBV6-5 to TRBJ2-1, with 12 bases matching TRBD1. Germline V gene data show CDR1 as MNHEY and CDR2 as SVGAGI. This CDR3 contains 15 residues. With 6 bases clipped from V and 7 bases from J, the junction kept 7 bases outside the gene matches.

The chain employs TRBV18 and TRBJ2-7; possible D gene TRBD2, 6 bases. V lost 3 bases and J 4 bases, leaving 13 bases between the germline ends. Germline V gives CDR1 KGHSH, CDR2 LQKENI. This CDR3 comprises 14 residues. The CDR3 sequence: CASSPTTGEYEQYF. CDR3 nucleotide sequence: TGTGCCAGCTCACCGACGACGGGGGAATACGAGCAGTACTTC.

The count of this clone is one. The chain joins TRBV27 to TRBJ1-4, with unresolved D. CDR1 and CDR2 (germline): MNHEY, SMNVEV (reference sequence). V was trimmed by 8 bases and J by 7 bases, leaving 17 bases between them. The CDR3 has 14 residues. This CDR3 reads CASRNERGGEKLFF. The CDR3 coding sequence is TGTGCCAGCCGGAACGAGCGGGGTGGTGAAAAACTGTTTTTT.

The chain recombines TRBV21-1 with TRBJ1-3. TRBV21-1 is tagged as a pseudogene. This CDR3 region has 17 residues. Here the CDR3 DNA reads TGTGCCAGCAGCAGCCGAGTAGAAGTTCCCCCTGGAAACACCATATATTTT. Translating gives CASSSRVEVPPGNTIYF.

This clone was seen just once. This chain uses TRBV7-9 with TRBJ2-3, with D hard to call. Deletions cut 5 bases from V and 3 bases from J, with 15 bases between. From germline, CDR1 is SEHNR and CDR2 FQNEAQ (reference sequence). The CDR3 consists of 15 residues. The CDR3 DNA follows: TGTGCCAGCAGCCTCATTCACGCTTTAACAGATACGCAGTATTTT. It specifies CASSLIHALTDTQYF.

This chain's CDR3 is CASSVAGTRTYNEQFF. The CDR3 DNA reads TGCGCCAGCAGCGTAGCCGGGACTAGAACCTACAATGAGCAGTTCTTC. This sequence joins TRBV5-1 and TRBJ2-1; 8 nucleotides align to TRBD2. The CDR3 loop spans 16 amino acids. Germline assignment: CDR1 SGHRS and CDR2 YFSETQ. V lost 4 bases and J lost 2; bases outside the gene matches: 8.

V gene TRBV19 combines with J gene TRBJ2-2, with D possibly being TRBD1 (6 bases). The V and J ends lost 6 bases and 1 base respectively, with 12 bases between them. The CDR3 is made up of 15 amino acids. Germline lookup yields CDR1 LNHDA and CDR2 SQIVND (reference sequence). CDR3 in DNA: TGTGCCAGTAGCTTGGACAGAGTGAACACCGGGGAGCTGTTTTTT. Translated: CASSLDRVNTGELFF. The full variable domain, completed using reference TRBV19 and TRBJ2-2, is DGGITQSPKYLFRKEGQNVTLSCEQNLNHDAMYWYRQDPGQGLRLIYYSQIVNDFQKGDIAEGYSVSREKKESFPLTVTSAQKNPTAFYLCASSLDRVNTGELFFGEGSRLTVL.

This clone was picked up one time. The chain combines TRBV18 with TRBJ2-4, with 12 bases aligning to TRBD2. CDR1 and CDR2 from the germline V gene are KGHSH and LQKENI. J lost 0 bases, V lost 1 base, and 10 bases had no gene match. CDR3 length equals 20 residues. CDR3 loop: CASSPRTSGAEVLAKNIQYF. The DNA for the CDR3 is TGTGCCAGCTCACCACGGACTAGCGGGGCTGAAGTGTTAGCCAAAAACATTCAGTACTTC.

This clone has a single count. The J gene is TRBJ2-3, the V gene TRBV7-2; tentative D call: TRBD1 (5 bases). The CDR3 contains 16 residues. The V gene's germline CDR1 is SGHTA and CDR2 FQGNSA. V was trimmed by 4 bases and J by 0 bases, leaving 14 bases between them. The CDR3 loop is CASSSSGLLSTDTQYF. In DNA form, the CDR3 reads TGTGCCAGCAGCTCCTCAGGGCTACTCAGCACAGATACGCAGTATTTT.

The rearrangement links TRBV19 to TRBJ1-4, with D possibly matching TRBD1 (5 bases). Per the germline V gene, CDR1 is LNHDA and CDR2 is SQIVND (reference sequence). Between the trimmed V and J ends, which lost 9 bases and 2 bases, there was a span of 16 bases. The CDR3 contains 15 residues. CDR3 in DNA: TGTGCCAGCTGTCCAGGGCTTAGGACTAATGAAAAACTGTTTTTT. It specifies CASCPGLRTNEKLFF. Supplemented by reference TRBV19 and TRBJ1-4, the full variable domain reads DGGITQSPKYLFRKEGQNVTLSCEQNLNHDAMYWYRQDPGQGLRLIYYSQIVNDFQKGDIAEGYSVSREKKESFPLTVTSAQKNPTAFYLCASCPGLRTNEKLFFGSGTQLSVL.

V is TRBV2 and J is TRBJ1-6, with D unresolved. V lost 0 bases to trimming and J lost 10 bases, with 16 bases between them. This CDR3 contains 16 residues. Germline-derived CDR1 and CDR2 are SNHLY and FYNNEI. CDR3 nucleotides: TGTGCCAGCAGTGAAGCGGCGAGGGAGGGAGGGTCACCCCTCCACTTT. This encodes CASSEAAREGGSPLHF.